This T cell receptor (beta chain) is from a study of T cell repertoires in cytomegalovirus infection. Background on the study: The study used recently identified HLA-C-restricted and well-studied HLA-B-restricted CMV epitopes. From public TCR beta signatures came an indication of both CMV infection and matching HLA type. Study observations and caveats: The ex vivo response was dominated by HLA-C-restricted CMV-specific TCR beta clonotypes. CMV carriers with the relevant HLA were identified by cumulative public TCR beta family frequency.

TCRdb called the reads again in MiXCR, with one record for every CDR3 protein. The table shows 70,000 to 85,000 distinct CDR3 sequences, with about 37% occurring only once. To note about this clonotype: What it recognizes is unknown.

Germline CDR1 SQVTM, CDR2 ANQGSEA. This CDR3 contains 15 residues. V dropped 1 base and J dropped 1 base, with 13 bases sitting between them. The sample was CD8+ T cells from cultured PBMCs, taken from culture after CMV antigen stimulation. The chain couples TRBV29-1 to TRBJ2-5; either TRBD1 or TRBD2 may supply D (5 bases each). The sequence was collected from a human donor in good health (CMV status not recorded). Some clones in this sample may be carry-over from other donors' samples. The DNA for the CDR3 is TGCAGCGTTGAAGTTCCGGGGCTCGGCCAAGAGACCCAGTACTTC. Its translation: CSVEVPGLGQETQYF.